This TCR beta chain is drawn from a study of blood T cell repertoires in COVID-19. Germline V CDR1 and CDR2: SGHTA, FQGNSA. V was clipped by 5 bases and J by 5 bases; unmatched bases: 5. This CDR3 has 14 amino acids. Participants were aged roughly 18 to 90 years from around 25 US areas. Cohort placement rested on clinical history that participants reported themselves. Measured with immunoSEQ multiplex PCR; TCRdb has only the in-frame clones, and not every one. This table holds 250,000 or so clones, over 75% found once. The rearrangement links TRBV7-2 to TRBJ2-7, with 11 bases aligning to TRBD2. The receptor comes from a middle-aged woman who had been exposed to COVID-19. Sequenced sample: PBMCs or T cells enriched from blood (not recorded which). The CDR3 region has the DNA TGTGCCAGCAGCGGTAGCGGGGGGGTGGACGAGCAGTACTTC. The encoded protein is CASSGSGGVDEQYF.